What follows is one TCR beta chain and its context. The data derive from a study of TIL therapy for anti-PD-1-resistant metastatic lung cancer. The wider study: Several tumors were EGFR-mutant and two were ALK-rearranged. Tumors carried a median about 1.6 non-synonymous mutations per megabase.

V lost 7 bases, J lost 6 bases, and 9 bases stayed unmatched. The CDR3 contains 13 residues. Germline lookup yields CDR1 SGHTA and CDR2 FQGNSA. Time point noted: pre-treatment sample, taken before nivolumab and TIL therapy. Stage 4 NSCLC adults joined between 2017 and January 2020. Sequencing used immunoSEQ v3. Each library reached some 2.1 million read pairs, or roughly 5-6.5 million at deep level. Repertoires were generated with immunoSEQ multiplex PCR, while TCRdb's copy carries only in-frame clones and drops some. Seen here are just under 60,000 clones, around 68% observed once, and the top ten hold around 6.3%.

The source was blood, collected at baseline. The TCR sequence derives from a person between 25 and 79 years old with non-small cell lung cancer. The chain has TRBV7-2 and TRBJ2-7; 7 nucleotides agree with TRBD1. The CDR3 loop reads CASTPSPGGEQYF. The CDR3 nucleotides are TGTGCCAGCACCCCATCGCCAGGGGGCGAGCAGTACTTC.